This TCR beta chain was captured by sequencing in a study of T cell repertoires in cytomegalovirus infection. Overall study context: HLA-B-restricted CMV epitopes that are well studied were used alongside recently identified HLA-C-restricted ones. Shared public TCR beta signatures pointed to both CMV infection and a matching HLA type.

Points from the study as a whole: HLA-C-restricted CMV clonotypes gave the most frequent clonotype in two of eight donors.

The length of the CDR3 is 13 residues. V was trimmed by 3 bases and J by 5 bases, leaving 9 bases between them. Details on this clonotype: Antigen: not known.

TCRdb re-analysed the reads in MiXCR, keeping a single row per CDR3 protein. The sample yields about 890,000 distinct CDR3 sequences, about a third seen once. This TCR was sampled from a human donor in good health (CMV status not recorded). Some clones in this sample may be carry-over from other donors' samples. Source: cultured CD8+ T cells from PBMCs, taken from culture after CMV antigen stimulation. The V gene is TRBV12-3 or TRBV12-4, the J gene TRBJ2-3, with a weak D call TRBD1 (5 bases). This CDR3 is CASSFLGRDTQYF. The DNA of the CDR3 is TGTGCCAGCAGTTTTCTGGGGCGAGATACGCAGTATTTT.